This T cell receptor (beta chain) was identified during a study of T cell changes during pregnancy in multiple sclerosis. CDR1 MDHEN and CDR2 SYDVKM come from the germline V gene. Trimming took off 5 bases at V and 4 bases at J, with 8 bases between the two ends. The CDR3 is 12 amino acids. The assay was immunoSEQ multiplex PCR, and TCRdb's table has in-frame clones only and misses some. This sample has fewer than 40,000 clones, with 91% found just once. The chain couples TRBV28 to TRBJ1-2; D not resolved. The material sequenced was CD4+ T cells from peripheral blood mononuclear cells, taken in the second trimester of pregnancy. The receptor's source is a female donor in good health, enrolled as a control in a pregnancy study. CDR3 DNA: TGTGCCAGCAGTCCCTCCCCCTATGGCTACACCTTC. It yields the protein CASSPSPYGYTF.